A single sample is the source of the 24 T cell receptor beta chains below, sequenced in a study of breast tumors, draining lymph nodes, adjacent tissues. TCRdb itself ran the multiplex PCR reads through MiXCR, one entry per CDR3 protein. The repertoire holds 11,000 to 15,000 distinct CDR3 sequences, with around three fifths as singletons. Sequencing was done on a sample of tumor-adjacent breast tissue. The receptors come from a female donor with breast cancer. Some clones in this sample may be carry-over from other donors' samples.

The table lists this clonotype with many counts. This sequence may be a read error, since a much larger clone differs from it by one base. The rearrangement links TRBV6-6 to TRBJ2-1, with D perhaps TRBD2 (7 bases). CDR1 MNHNY and CDR2 SVGAGI come from the germline V gene (reference sequence). V gave up 7 bases and J gave up 0 bases, with 22 bases separating them. CDR3 length equals 18 residues. CDR3 protein: CASNHLGGGGSSYNEQFF. The CDR3 region has the DNA TGTGCCAGCAACCATCTGGGGGGCGGGGGAAGCTCCTACAATGAGCAGTTCTTC.

Judged by abundance, this clonotype is large. This rearrangement joins TRBV30 to TRBJ2-7; the match to TRBD2 covers 8 bases. The V gene end was trimmed by 5 bases and the J gene end by 4 bases; junction bases not matched to a gene: 13. Germline CDR1 is GTSNPN and CDR2 is SVGIG (reference sequence). The CDR3 consists of 15 residues. CDR3 loop: CAWAGGTRLLYEQYF. The CDR3, as DNA: TGTGCCTGGGCCGGCGGGACTAGGCTTCTTTACGAGCAGTACTTC.

At least ten counts were recorded for this clonotype. V gene TRBV12-3 or TRBV12-4 combines with J gene TRBJ2-5; TRBD2 matches at 11 bases. This CDR3 spans 16 amino acids. Trimming took 6 bases from V and 5 from J; bases not matched to a gene: 11. As DNA, the CDR3 is TGTGCCAGCAGATCCGGAACTAGCGGGGGACTGGAGACCCAGTACTTC. Its protein is CASRSGTSGGLETQYF.

About this clonotype itself: The CDR3 ends on some other residue instead of the conserved phenylalanine or tryptophan, so this is likely a read error. It is unclear where the CDR3 begins or ends on the DNA, so no DNA is shown, and the CDR3 is as TCRdb lists it. This chain connects TRBV10-3 to TRBJ2-7; the table's D call, TRBD2, was not checked against the DNA. The CDR3 contains 15 residues when both ends are counted. Germline CDR1 ENHRY, CDR2 SYGVKD. CDR3 region: CAISEPGASGQRAVL.

The V call is TRBV7-2, the J call TRBJ2-3, with TRBD1 identical over 8 bases. CDR1 and CDR2 from the germline V gene are SGHTA and FQGNSA. The V segment lost 4 bases and the J segment 3 bases; nucleotides outside the gene matches: 3. The CDR3 covers 14 residues. CDR3 sequence reads: CASSSDRGTDTQYF. DNA for the CDR3: TGTGCCAGCAGCTCTGACAGGGGAACAGATACGCAGTATTTT.

Points on this clonotype: An end of the junction does not agree with germline; a read error may underlie this. The chain is built from TRBV7-7 and TRBJ2-3; D possibly corresponds to TRBD2 (6 bases). Germline CDR1 and CDR2: SSHAT and FNYEAQ (reference sequence). The CDR3 runs 17 residues. The CDR3 loop reads CASSLISGGVRTDTQYF. Written as DNA, the CDR3 is TGTGCTAGCAGCTTAATTAGCGGAGGAGTACGCACAGATACGCAGTATTTT.

The V and J genes are TRBV10-3 and TRBJ2-2; 9 nucleotides match TRBD1. The CDR3 is 14 residues long. V lost 6 bases to trimming and J lost 6 bases; unmatched junction nucleotides: 5. CDR1 and CDR2 from the germline V gene are ENHRY and SYGVKD. The CDR3 sequence is CAIRGTGMAGELFF. The CDR3 coding sequence is TGTGCCATCAGGGGGACAGGGATGGCCGGGGAGCTGTTTTTT.

This clonotype is medium-sized in the sample. The V and J genes are TRBV9 and TRBJ2-7; maybe TRBD2 (5 bases). Germline V gives CDR1 SGDLS, CDR2 YYNGEE. CDR3 length: 16 amino acids. Trimming shortened V by 0 bases and J by 3 bases, and 16 bases separated the two germline ends. The CDR3 DNA sequence: TGTGCCAGCAGCGTAGGTGAAGCGGTTAACTTCTACGAGCAGTACTTC. It translates to CASSVGEAVNFYEQYF.

The chain links TRBV2 to TRBJ1-6; D unresolved. V was trimmed by 5 bases and J by 5 bases, leaving 7 bases between them. Germline V gives CDR1 SNHLY, CDR2 FYNNEI. CDR3 length: 13 residues. As DNA, the CDR3 is TGTGCCAGCAGTAGGACCCATAATTCACCCCTCCACTTT. Translation gives CASSRTHNSPLHF.

The rearrangement joins TRBV12-3 or TRBV12-4 to TRBJ2-1; D not certain. The ends were cut back, 11 bases at V and 0 bases at J, with 11 bases in the middle. The CDR3 is 13 amino acids. The CDR3: CASTENSYNEQFF. The CDR3 nucleotides read TGTGCCTCCACAGAGAACTCCTACAATGAGCAGTTCTTC.

By share of the sample, this clonotype is medium-sized. The chain uses TRBV6-5 and TRBJ1-3; a possible D gene is TRBD1 (5 bases). Trimming removed 5 bases at V and 11 bases at J, with 10 bases between. The CDR3 totals 11 residues. Germline-derived CDR1 and CDR2 are MNHEY and SVGAGI. CDR3 coding DNA: TGTGCCAGCAGTGACCTCAGGGCCATATATTTT. Residues: CASSDLRAIYF.

This clonotype ranks as medium-sized. The chain couples TRBV28 to TRBJ2-3, with D possibly being TRBD2 (5 bases). The CDR3 loop spans 16 amino acids. Germline lookup yields CDR1 MDHEN and CDR2 SYDVKM. V was pared by 5 bases and J by 0 bases, with 15 bases between. CDR3 amino acids: CASSRRRRASTDTQYF. The CDR3 nucleotides are TGTGCCAGCAGTAGGAGGCGTAGAGCTAGCACAGATACGCAGTATTTT.

The CDR3 sequence is CATRGTGPYQPQHF. CDR3 sequence (DNA): TGTGCCACCCGGGGGACAGGACCCTATCAGCCCCAGCATTTT. The chain joins TRBV24-1 to TRBJ1-5; 8 nucleotides line up with TRBD1. CDR1 is KGHDR and CDR2 is SFDVKD in the germline V gene. The CDR3 has 14 amino acids. J was trimmed by 5 bases and V by 9 bases; bases with no gene match: 8.

In this sample, this clonotype turned up once. The chain joins TRBV20-1 to TRBJ2-3; 11 bases are shared with TRBD2. The V segment lost 4 bases and the J segment 4 bases; nucleotides outside the gene matches: 7. Germline CDR1 reads DFQATT; CDR2 reads SNEGSKA (reference sequence). The CDR3 runs to 15 residues. The CDR3 nucleotides are TGCAGTGCTAAGATTAGCGGGGGGGTCGCAGATACGCAGTATTTT. Its translation: CSAKISGGVADTQYF.

The chain couples TRBV7-2 to TRBJ2-7, with D perhaps being TRBD1 or TRBD2 (5 bases each). Germline V gene data show CDR1 as SGHTA and CDR2 as FQGNSA. The CDR3 is 14 residues long. V was cut by 3 bases and J by 0 bases, with 9 bases left in between. The CDR3 is CASSFGDGSYEQYF. The CDR3 region has the DNA TGTGCCAGCAGCTTCGGGGACGGCTCCTACGAGCAGTACTTC.

The CDR3 bases are TGTGCCAGCGGGAGGGAGACCCAGTACTTC. Its translation is CASGRETQYF. J is TRBJ2-5 and V is TRBV27; possible D gene TRBD2, 6 bases. This CDR3 contains 10 residues. The germline V gene has CDR1 MNHEY and CDR2 SMNVEV (reference sequence). The V end lost 8 bases, the J end lost 5 bases, and 6 bases lay between the germline ends.

The rearrangement joins TRBV2 to TRBJ2-2; D gene ambiguous. There are 12 residues in the CDR3. CDR1 SNHLY and CDR2 FYNNEI come from the germline V gene. Trimming removed 5 bases from V and 4 bases from J, with 5 bases in between. CDR3 sequence reads: CASSLVTGELFF. CDR3 bases: TGTGCCAGCAGTCTCGTCACCGGGGAGCTGTTTTTT.

The J gene is TRBJ2-3, the V gene TRBV24-1; D remains ambiguous. Germline V gene sequence: CDR1 KGHDR, CDR2 SFDVKD. The CDR3 totals 13 residues. V was cut by 6 bases and J by 6 bases, with 12 bases left in between. Here the CDR3 DNA reads TGTGCCACCAGTCTAGTAGAAGGGGATACGCAGTATTTT. Protein sequence: CATSLVEGDTQYF.

This clonotype has at least ten counts. The V and J genes are TRBV5-1 and TRBJ1-1, with 8 bases matching TRBD1. The CDR3 has 15 residues. With V trimmed by 2 bases and J by 4 bases, 7 bases remained unmatched. Germline V gene sequence: CDR1 SGHRS, CDR2 YFSETQ. The CDR3 is CASSLTGGSATEAFF. In DNA, the CDR3 is TGCGCCAGCAGCTTAACAGGGGGTTCGGCCACTGAAGCTTTCTTT.

The rearrangement joins TRBV12-3 or TRBV12-4 to TRBJ1-2; D might be TRBD1 (6 bases). CDR3 length equals 16 residues. The V end lost 6 bases, the J end lost 4 bases, and 21 bases lay between the germline ends. The CDR3 reads CASSAQVDSVAYGYTF. The DNA of the CDR3 is TGTGCCAGCAGCGCCCAAGTGGACAGCGTGGCCTATGGCTACACCTTC.

A word on this clonotype: It is unclear where the CDR3 begins or ends on the DNA, so no DNA is shown, and the CDR3 is as TCRdb lists it. This chain connects TRBV12-3 or TRBV12-4 to TRBJ2-7; the D call of TRBD1 is as the table states it, not checked on the DNA. The CDR3 adds up to 20 amino acids, both ends counted. The CDR3 reads CASSFYICSAVAGAIYEQYF.

This clonotype was recorded at least ten times. This chain connects TRBV24-1 to TRBJ1-1; TRBD1 matches at 7 bases. V shed 6 bases, J shed 4 bases, and the junction held 7 bases outside the gene matches. Germline assignment: CDR1 KGHDR and CDR2 SFDVKD. This CDR3 is built from 14 residues. The CDR3 here is CATSPSTGSTEAFF. The CDR3 DNA reads TGTGCCACCAGTCCCTCGACAGGGAGCACTGAAGCTTTCTTT.

This clonotype was recorded many times. The rearrangement joins TRBV7-3 to TRBJ2-5, with D uncertain. CDR1 is SGHTA and CDR2 is FQGTGA in the germline V gene. The CDR3 contains 15 residues. V dropped 2 bases and J dropped 2 bases, with 12 bases sitting between them. The CDR3 loop is CASSLHVGPQETQYF. CDR3 coding DNA: TGTGCCAGCAGCTTACACGTGGGCCCTCAAGAGACCCAGTACTTC.

This clonotype appeared many times. DNA for the CDR3: TGCGCCAGCAGCTTTACAGGGGTGGGGGAAAAACTGTTTTTT. Translating gives CASSFTGVGEKLFF. The chain carries TRBV5-1 and TRBJ1-4, with 7 bases fitting TRBD1. J lost 8 bases, V lost 2 bases, and 6 bases had no gene match. CDR1 is SGHRS, CDR2 YFSETQ, per germline. The CDR3 is made up of 14 amino acids.